These 26 T cell receptor beta chains came from one sample sequenced in a study of blood T cell repertoires in COVID-19. Assay used: immunoSEQ multiplex PCR; TCRdb lists only in-frame clones, some missing. The table records about 74,000 clones, 88% of them present only once. Sequenced material: peripheral blood. The receptors stem from a woman of 80 years or more with acute or convalescent COVID-19.

J is TRBJ1-2 and V is TRBV29-1; perhaps TRBD1 as D (6 bases). With 0 bases removed from V and 8 bases from J, the gap between germline ends came to 13 bases. Per the germline V gene, CDR1 is SQVTM and CDR2 is ANQGSEA. This CDR3 has 13 residues. CDR3 nucleotides: TGCAGCGTTGAAGACACGGGGGGCAACGGCTACACCTTC. Translation gives CSVEDTGGNGYTF.

This sequence joins TRBV30 and TRBJ2-6, with D perhaps matching TRBD2 (6 bases). Trimming removed 3 bases from V and 4 bases from J, with 16 bases in between. Germline V gene lookup returns CDR1 GTSNPN and CDR2 SVGIG (reference sequence). This CDR3 is built from 16 residues. CDR3 bases: TGTGCCTGGAGCAGTAGCAGGAGGGCCGGGGCCAACGTCCTGACTTTC. This gives the protein CAWSSSRRAGANVLTF.

This chain connects TRBV5-1 to TRBJ2-5; weak D call: TRBD1 (5 bases). Germline V gene sequence: CDR1 SGHRS, CDR2 YFSETQ. The V end lost 5 bases, the J end lost 5 bases, and 22 bases lay between the germline ends. The length of the CDR3 is 16 residues. The CDR3 region is CASRSARVHSQETQYF. The CDR3 DNA reads as TGCGCCAGCAGGAGTGCCAGGGTTCATAGTCAGGAGACCCAGTACTTC.

CDR3 amino acids: CASSGSGGAVDTQYF. The CDR3 coding sequence is TGTGCCAGCAGCGGTAGCGGGGGGGCCGTGGATACGCAGTATTTT. The chain is built from TRBV5-4 and TRBJ2-3; 11 bases fit TRBD2. The J segment lost 6 bases and the V segment lost 4 bases, leaving 7 bases of the junction unmatched. Germline V gene data show CDR1 as SGHNT and CDR2 as YYREEE (reference sequence). The CDR3 runs to 15 residues.

The chain recombines TRBV19 with TRBJ1-5; the match to TRBD1 covers 8 bases. Germline V CDR1 and CDR2: LNHDA, SQIVND (reference sequence). V was clipped by 3 bases and J by 2 bases; unmatched bases: 6. This CDR3 contains 16 residues. The CDR3 here is CASSILTGAGNQPQHF. The CDR3 DNA follows: TGTGCCAGTAGTATCCTGACAGGGGCGGGCAATCAGCCCCAGCATTTT.

This rearrangement joins TRBV5-6 to TRBJ1-5; D is possibly TRBD1 (6 bases). CDR1 is SGHDT and CDR2 is YYEEEE in the germline V gene. V lost 1 base and J 10 bases, leaving 15 bases between the germline ends. This CDR3 region has 14 residues. CDR3 nucleotide sequence: TGTGCCAGCAGCTTGAGGCAGGGGAGTTTTCCCCAGCATTTT. Protein product: CASSLRQGSFPQHF.

The chain couples TRBV6-4 to TRBJ2-3, with a possible D match to TRBD2 (5 bases). The CDR3 extends over 13 amino acids. With 0 bases removed from V and 5 bases from J, the gap between germline ends came to 6 bases. The V gene's germline CDR1 is MRHNA and CDR2 SNTAGT. For the CDR3, the DNA is TGTGCCAGCAGTGACTCACGGGGAGATACGCAGTATTTT. Its translation is CASSDSRGDTQYF.

This sequence joins TRBV19 and TRBJ2-4; D perhaps matches TRBD2 (6 bases). Germline values: CDR1 LNHDA, CDR2 SQIVND (reference sequence). V lost 5 bases to trimming and J lost 0 bases, with 14 bases between them. The CDR3 totals 16 residues. CDR3 nucleotides: TGTGCCAGTAGTCGTTCTAGCGAGATAGCCAAAAACATTCAGTACTTC. It yields the protein CASSRSSEIAKNIQYF.

The chain links TRBV4-2 to TRBJ2-7; D is unclear. Trimming took 4 bases from V and 3 from J, leaving 10 bases between them. The germline V gene has CDR1 LGHNA and CDR2 YNFKEQ. This CDR3 is 13 amino acids long. The CDR3 spells CASSRLRGYEQYF. The DNA for the CDR3 is TGTGCCAGCAGCCGACTTCGTGGCTACGAGCAGTACTTC.

V usage is TRBV9 and J usage is TRBJ2-1; TRBD2 agrees at 16 bases. Looked up from germline, CDR1 is SGDLS and CDR2 is YYNGEE. Trimming cost V 4 bases and J 0 bases; bases outside gene matches: 7. This CDR3 has 19 amino acids. The CDR3 region is CASSSSGLAGGSSYNEQFF. As DNA, the CDR3 is TGTGCCAGCAGCTCCTCGGGACTAGCGGGAGGGAGCTCCTACAATGAGCAGTTCTTC.

The sample holds a few counts of this clone. The rearrangement joins TRBV5-1 to TRBJ1-1, with D maybe TRBD1 (6 bases). The CDR3 extends over 14 amino acids. CDR1 SGHRS and CDR2 YFSETQ come from the germline V gene. Trimming took off 0 bases at V and 3 bases at J, with 9 bases between the two ends. The CDR3 coding sequence is TGCGCCAGCAGCTTGGTACAGGGATACACTGAAGCTTTCTTT. It is translated as CASSLVQGYTEAFF.

The chain joins TRBV5-1 to TRBJ2-5, with D possibly being TRBD1 (6 bases). Germline V CDR1 and CDR2: SGHRS, YFSETQ. CDR3 length equals 14 residues. The germline V and J ends were trimmed by 3 bases and 2 bases, with 11 bases remaining between them. CDR3 DNA: TGCGCCAGCAGCTGGGGGCCAAAGCAAGAGACCCAGTACTTC. Translation gives CASSWGPKQETQYF.

This clone was recorded once. The gene calls are TRBV27 and TRBJ2-1; 13 nucleotides agree with TRBD2. The CDR3 sequence is 16 residues long. V lost 4 bases to trimming and J lost 7 bases; unmatched junction nucleotides: 7. Germline V gene data show CDR1 as MNHEY and CDR2 as SMNVEV (reference sequence). The CDR3 sequence is CASSSPTSGRRNEQFF. The CDR3 bases are TGTGCCAGCAGTTCCCCGACTAGCGGGAGGAGAAATGAGCAGTTCTTC.

The chain has TRBV6-5 and TRBJ1-2; 10 bases match TRBD1. Germline trimming cut 4 bases from V and 3 bases from J; bases unmatched to any gene: 8. CDR3 length equals 16 residues. Per germline, CDR1 MNHEY and CDR2 SVGAGI. The CDR3 DNA follows: TGTGCCAGCAGTTCGCGACAGGGGGCCGTTGACTATGGCTACACCTTC. This codes for CASSSRQGAVDYGYTF.

This clone was seen just once. The chain employs TRBV9 and TRBJ2-2, with a possible D match to TRBD2 (7 bases). The CDR3 covers 16 residues. The germline CDR1 and CDR2 sequences are SGDLS and YYNGEE. V was trimmed by 2 bases and J by 1 base, leaving 12 bases between them. This CDR3 reads CASSVRGDKNTGELFF. The CDR3 DNA follows: TGTGCCAGCAGCGTCCGGGGGGACAAGAACACCGGGGAGCTGTTTTTT.

This chain links TRBV7-2 with TRBJ1-3; TRBD1 is a possible D gene (5 bases). V lost 5 bases, J lost 7 bases, and 18 bases lay in between. Per germline, CDR1 SGHTA and CDR2 FQGNSA. This CDR3 has 15 amino acids. The CDR3 protein is CASSLGPQGTNTIYF. The CDR3 DNA sequence: TGTGCCAGCAGCCTAGGGCCCCAGGGAACCAACACCATATATTTT.

This chain connects TRBV4-1 to TRBJ2-3; the match to TRBD2 covers 9 bases. Trimming removed 4 bases from V and 5 bases from J; junction bases left unmatched: 10. The V gene's germline CDR1 is MGHRA and CDR2 YSYEKL. This CDR3 has 16 residues. The CDR3 nucleotides are TGCGCCAGCAGCCTCGAGGCGGGAGGGCCGGAAGATACGCAGTATTTT. It translates to CASSLEAGGPEDTQYF.

The chain combines TRBV3-1 (or the pseudogene TRBV3-2) with TRBJ2-5; 7 positions match TRBD2. CDR1 and CDR2 from the germline V gene are LGHDT and YNNKEL (reference sequence). The CDR3 consists of 16 residues. J gave up 4 bases and V 0 bases, and 8 bases lay outside the gene matches. CDR3 amino acids: CASSQERGGRRETQYF. As DNA, the CDR3 is TGTGCCAGCAGCCAAGAACGGGGCGGGAGACGAGAGACCCAGTACTTC.

The gene calls are TRBV7-2 and TRBJ1-1, with TRBD1 matching 7 bases. This CDR3 contains 14 residues. CDR1 and CDR2 (germline): SGHTA, FQGNSA. V shed 3 bases and J 12 bases; nucleotides not matched to a gene: 13. The CDR3 sequence is CASSLGALGQKTFF. CDR3 coding DNA: TGTGCCAGCAGCTTGGGGGCTTTGGGACAGAAGACTTTCTTT.

The CDR3 sequence is CASSRGATNEKLFF. DNA for the CDR3: TGCGCCAGCAGCCGCGGCGCAACTAATGAAAAACTGTTTTTT. This chain uses TRBV5-1 with TRBJ1-4; D is unresolved. Looked up from germline, CDR1 is SGHRS and CDR2 is YFSETQ. CDR3 size: 14 residues. Trimming pared 4 bases from V and 0 bases from J, leaving 7 bases between.

This chain joins TRBV5-1 and TRBJ2-1; 7 nucleotides agree with TRBD1. From germline, CDR1 is SGHRS and CDR2 YFSETQ. The junction had 2 bases not matched to a gene; V was cut back by 2 bases and J by 9 bases. The CDR3 is 12 amino acids. The CDR3 spells CASSLDRAEQFF. CDR3 in DNA: TGCGCCAGCAGCTTAGACAGGGCTGAGCAGTTCTTC.

This chain links TRBV7-3 with TRBJ2-2; 11 positions agree with TRBD2. There are 16 residues in the CDR3. Germline V CDR1 and CDR2: SGHTA, FQGTGA. The junction had 3 bases not matched to a gene; V was cut back by 5 bases and J by 1 base. Here the CDR3 DNA reads TGTGCCAGCAGCGTACTAGCGGGGGTGAACACCGGGGAGCTGTTTTTT. Residues: CASSVLAGVNTGELFF.

This clone was counted a few times. The J gene is TRBJ2-5, the V gene TRBV29-1; 7 bases agree with TRBD2. The V segment lost 3 bases and the J segment 4 bases; nucleotides outside the gene matches: 8. There are 14 residues in the CDR3. The germline V gene encodes CDR1 SQVTM and CDR2 ANQGSEA. The CDR3: CSVEVRLAGETQYF. The DNA for the CDR3 is TGCAGCGTTGAGGTTCGACTAGCCGGAGAGACCCAGTACTTC.

The chain couples TRBV7-8 to TRBJ2-7; tentatively, D is TRBD1 (6 bases). CDR3 size: 14 residues. The germline gives CDR1 SGHVS, CDR2 FQNEAQ. Trimming pared 4 bases from V and 5 bases from J, leaving 15 bases between. DNA for the CDR3: TGTGCCAGCAGCTCAAGGACAGTGTCGAACGAGCAGTACTTC. Amino acids: CASSSRTVSNEQYF.

The chain carries TRBV5-1 and TRBJ2-7, with D unclear. The CDR3 length is 9 residues. Looked up from germline, CDR1 is SGHRS and CDR2 is YFSETQ. The V and J ends lost 7 bases and 6 bases respectively, with 5 bases between them. Written as DNA, the CDR3 is TGCGCCAGCGGCACCGAGCAGTACTTC. Amino acid sequence: CASGTEQYF.

This clone was counted only a few times. The V call is TRBV5-1, the J call TRBJ2-1; 9 nucleotides align to TRBD2. This CDR3 region has 16 residues. Germline CDR1 and CDR2: SGHRS and YFSETQ. V lost 5 bases, J lost 2 bases, and 8 bases stayed unmatched. The CDR3 sequence is CASSRSGSEAYNEQFF. The CDR3 nucleotides read TGCGCCAGCAGTCGTAGCGGGAGTGAGGCCTACAATGAGCAGTTCTTC. The whole variable domain, remainder taken from reference TRBV5-1 and TRBJ2-1, is KAGVTQTPRYLIKTRGQQVTLSCSPISGHRSVSWYQQTPGQGLQFLFEYFSETQRNKGNFPGRFSGRQFSNSRSEMNVSTLELGDSALYLCASSRSGSEAYNEQFFGPGTRLTVL.